The 20 T cell receptor beta chains given below trace back to one sample, sequenced in a study of cytomegalovirus exposure and HLA in healthy donors. The PCR ran on 60 Vbeta and 13 Jbeta primers. TCRdb's copy holds only in-frame clones and misses some; the assay was immunoSEQ multiplex PCR. Of 170,000 or so clones in the sample, more than 80% are singletons; the top ten hold 4.5% to 5.5%. The sequencing sample was made of PBMCs. The receptors originated from a man in his late teens or twenties in good health and CMV-seronegative.

The gene calls are TRBV4-3 and TRBJ2-5, with 9 nucleotides matching TRBD2. The trim removed 0 bases at V and 3 bases at J, leaving 2 bases unmatched. This CDR3 contains 15 residues. CDR1 and CDR2 from the germline V gene are LGHNA and YSLEER. CDR3 protein: CASSQDSGREETQYF. For the CDR3, the DNA is TGCGCCAGCAGCCAAGATAGCGGGAGAGAAGAGACCCAGTACTTC.

This rearrangement joins TRBV5-1 to TRBJ1-2, with D possibly being TRBD1 (6 bases). Germline V gene data show CDR1 as SGHRS and CDR2 as YFSETQ. Trimming shortened V by 6 bases and J by 5 bases, and 20 bases separated the two germline ends. This CDR3 is built from 15 residues. CDR3 DNA sequence: TGCGCCAGCAACTCACTCACAGGGAGGGAGTATGGCTACACCTTC. Residues: CASNSLTGREYGYTF.

This clone showed up just once. Germline is not matched at one junction end, which may reflect a read error. The rearrangement uses TRBV7-9 and TRBJ1-5, with TRBD1 matching 7 bases. The germline V gene encodes CDR1 SEHNR and CDR2 FQNEAQ (reference sequence). The CDR3 contains 13 residues. The CDR3 sequence: CSSSRQGQRPQHF. CDR3 DNA: TGTTCCAGCAGCCGACAGGGTCAGAGGCCCCAGCATTTT.

A note on this clone: The sample holds other DNA sequences that translate to the same CDR3. The chain recombines TRBV5-4 with TRBJ1-2; D perhaps matches TRBD1 (5 bases). The germline V gene has CDR1 SGHNT and CDR2 YYREEE (reference sequence). Trimming left V 1 base short and J 2 bases short, with 6 bases between. The CDR3 has 13 amino acids. Here the CDR3 reads CASSLRQNYGYTF. The CDR3 nucleotides are TGTGCCAGCAGCTTGAGACAGAACTATGGCTACACCTTC.

The V call is TRBV29-1, the J call TRBJ2-7; the match to TRBD2 covers 14 bases. CDR1 and CDR2 (germline): SQVTM, ANQGSEA. V lost 1 base and J lost 6; bases outside the gene matches: 8. The CDR3 extends over 16 amino acids. The CDR3 DNA follows: TGCAGCGTTGAAGCTCCGGGACTAGCGGGAGCGGTCGAGCAGTACTTC. It is translated as CSVEAPGLAGAVEQYF.

The CDR3 DNA reads as TGTGCCAGCAGCTCGGGGGGGCCCGCTGAAGCTTTCTTT. Amino acid sequence: CASSSGGPAEAFF. V is TRBV7-9 and J is TRBJ1-1, with D perhaps matching TRBD1 (6 bases). V shed 4 bases and J shed 6 bases, with 12 bases lying between them. CDR1 and CDR2 from the germline V gene are SEHNR and FQNEAQ (reference sequence). This CDR3 has 13 amino acids.

V usage is TRBV11-1 and J usage is TRBJ2-3, with a weak D call TRBD1 (7 bases). The CDR3 length is 16 residues. The V end lost 4 bases, the J end lost 0 bases, and 14 bases lay between the germline ends. Germline CDR1 and CDR2: SGHAT and FQDESV (reference sequence). CDR3 region: CASSSQGRTSTDTQYF. In DNA, the CDR3 is TGTGCCAGCAGCTCACAGGGGAGGACTAGCACAGATACGCAGTATTTT.

The chain employs TRBV5-6 and TRBJ1-6; D ambiguous. The CDR3 is 16 residues long. The V end was cut by 0 bases, the J end by 3 bases, with 10 bases between. Germline V lookup: CDR1 SGHDT, CDR2 YYEEEE. In DNA, the CDR3 is TGTGCCAGCAGCTTGGGCCAGGTCGTCTATAATTCACCCCTCCACTTT. The encoded protein is CASSLGQVVYNSPLHF.

The V and J genes are TRBV28 and TRBJ2-1; D is unresolved. The CDR3 is 12 residues long. Trimming took off 6 bases at V and 8 bases at J, with 11 bases between the two ends. Germline V gives CDR1 MDHEN, CDR2 SYDVKM. CDR3 sequence (DNA): TGTGCCAGCAGGGCTTTTCCCCATGAGCAGTTCTTC. As protein: CASRAFPHEQFF.

This clone occurred once. The J gene is TRBJ1-1, the V gene TRBV5-1, with D unclear. Trimming left V 4 bases short and J 1 base short, with 17 bases between. The CDR3 covers 16 residues. Germline CDR1 SGHRS, CDR2 YFSETQ. The CDR3, as DNA: TGCGCCAGCAGCCTGACCTCGTCACGGGAGAACACTGAAGCTTTCTTT. The encoded protein is CASSLTSSRENTEAFF. Using reference TRBV5-1 and TRBJ1-1 for the parts outside the CDR3, the full variable domain is KAGVTQTPRYLIKTRGQQVTLSCSPISGHRSVSWYQQTPGQGLQFLFEYFSETQRNKGNFPGRFSGRQFSNSRSEMNVSTLELGDSALYLCASSLTSSRENTEAFFGQGTRLTVV.

With respect to this clone: Sequence at one end of the junction differs from germline and may be a read error. The J gene is TRBJ1-6, the V gene TRBV7-9; TRBD1 is a possible D gene (5 bases). The CDR3 runs to 16 residues. Germline CDR1 is SEHNR and CDR2 is FQNEAQ (reference sequence). The CDR3 region is CSSSLGSGLPNSPLHF. In DNA form, the CDR3 reads TGTTCCAGCAGCTTAGGGTCGGGACTGCCCAATTCACCCCTCCACTTT.

The chain employs TRBV5-1 and TRBJ2-1; 8 positions match TRBD1. The CDR3 is made up of 14 amino acids. V was clipped by 6 bases and J by 4 bases; unmatched bases: 6. Looked up from germline, CDR1 is SGHRS and CDR2 is YFSETQ. This CDR3 reads CASTWTGKYNEQFF. In DNA, the CDR3 is TGCGCCAGCACGTGGACAGGGAAATACAATGAGCAGTTCTTC.

This chain joins TRBV5-5 and TRBJ2-3; tentative D call: TRBD1 (6 bases). This CDR3 region has 19 residues. CDR1 and CDR2 from the germline V gene are SGHKS and YYEKEE (reference sequence). Trimming took off 2 bases at V and 0 bases at J, with 22 bases between the two ends. CDR3 DNA: TGTGCCAGCAGCTTAGGCCGACCGGGACAAACTTTTAGCACAGATACGCAGTATTTT. It codes for CASSLGRPGQTFSTDTQYF.

The J gene is TRBJ1-5, the V gene TRBV28; perhaps TRBD1 as D (6 bases). Germline assignment: CDR1 MDHEN and CDR2 SYDVKM. The CDR3 is 12 residues long. V lost 7 bases, J lost 4 bases, and 8 bases lay in between. In DNA form, the CDR3 reads TGTGCCAGCACCACAGGGAATCAGCCCCAGCATTTT. Translated: CASTTGNQPQHF.

The chain carries TRBV27 and TRBJ2-4; 8 positions match TRBD2. The V gene's germline CDR1 is MNHEY and CDR2 SMNVEV (reference sequence). The trim removed 3 bases at V and 9 bases at J, leaving 10 bases unmatched. The CDR3 covers 15 residues. CDR3 DNA sequence: TGTGCCAGCAGTTTCTCCCGGGGGGGCTCGCGCATTCAGTACTTC. Its translation: CASSFSRGGSRIQYF.

This clone came up a few times. A junction boundary mismatches the germline segment, possibly from a read error. This chain joins TRBV19 and TRBJ1-1; D might be TRBD1 (6 bases). CDR3 size: 13 residues. The germline gives CDR1 LNHDA, CDR2 SQIVND (reference sequence). CDR3 residues: CASSIGSGTPLDF. Here the CDR3 DNA reads TGTGCCAGTAGTATTGGATCCGGGACACCTTTGGACTTT.

The V and J genes are TRBV29-1 and TRBJ1-1; D might be TRBD1 (5 bases). CDR3 length: 15 amino acids. V lost 2 bases and J lost 7, with 20 bases in between. In germline, CDR1 is SQVTM, CDR2 ANQGSEA. CDR3 nucleotide sequence: TGCAGCGTTGAACGTGACAGTATAGCCCCTCGTGAAGCTTTCTTT. It yields the protein CSVERDSIAPREAFF.

The chain links TRBV4-1 to TRBJ2-1, with D unclear. CDR1 is MGHRA and CDR2 is YSYEKL in the germline V gene. CDR3 length: 15 amino acids. The V and J ends lost 3 bases and 1 base respectively, with 10 bases between them. CDR3 residues: CASSQRVRSYNEQFF. CDR3 nucleotide sequence: TGCGCCAGCAGCCAGCGAGTGAGATCCTACAATGAGCAGTTCTTC.

The chain couples TRBV29-1 to TRBJ2-7; D possibly corresponds to TRBD1 (5 bases). Germline V CDR1 and CDR2: SQVTM, ANQGSEA. Trimming took 4 bases from V and 2 from J, leaving 9 bases between them. There are 12 residues in the CDR3. The chain's CDR3 is CSVGQTPYEQYF. The CDR3 DNA sequence: TGCAGCGTTGGACAGACACCCTACGAGCAGTACTTC.

The chain is built from TRBV11-3 and TRBJ1-1, with a possible D match to TRBD1 (6 bases). V was clipped by 3 bases and J by 4 bases, with 12 bases between them. Germline V gives CDR1 SGHNT, CDR2 YENEEA. The CDR3 sequence is 14 residues long. CDR3 residues: CASSFTRGATEAFF. The CDR3 region has the DNA TGTGCCAGCAGCTTTACTCGGGGGGCCACTGAAGCTTTCTTT.